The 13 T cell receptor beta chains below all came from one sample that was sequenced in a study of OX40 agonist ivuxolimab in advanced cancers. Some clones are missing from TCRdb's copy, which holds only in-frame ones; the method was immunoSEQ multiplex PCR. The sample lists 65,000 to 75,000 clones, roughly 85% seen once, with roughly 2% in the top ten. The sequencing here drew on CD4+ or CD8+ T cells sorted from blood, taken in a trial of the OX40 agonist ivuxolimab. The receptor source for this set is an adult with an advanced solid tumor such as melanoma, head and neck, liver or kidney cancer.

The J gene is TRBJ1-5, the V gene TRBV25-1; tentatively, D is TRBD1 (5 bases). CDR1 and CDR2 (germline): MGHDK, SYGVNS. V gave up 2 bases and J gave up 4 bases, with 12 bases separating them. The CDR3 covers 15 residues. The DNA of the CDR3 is TGTGCCAGCAGTGAACCCCGGGACGGGAATCAGCCCCAGCATTTT. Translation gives CASSEPRDGNQPQHF.

CDR3 amino acids: CASSLVADGNTEAFF. DNA for the CDR3: TGTGCCAGCAGCTTGGTCGCCGACGGGAACACTGAAGCTTTCTTT. The chain uses TRBV5-6 and TRBJ1-1; D gene ambiguous. The CDR3 consists of 15 residues. Germline V lookup: CDR1 SGHDT, CDR2 YYEEEE. Trimming cost V 0 bases and J 1 base, with 10 bases left between them.

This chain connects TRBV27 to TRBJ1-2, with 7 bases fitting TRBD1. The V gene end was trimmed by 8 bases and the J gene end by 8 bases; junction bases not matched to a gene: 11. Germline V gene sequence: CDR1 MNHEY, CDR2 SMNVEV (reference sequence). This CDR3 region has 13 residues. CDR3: CASSHRGGFGYTF. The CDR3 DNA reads TGTGCCAGCTCCCACAGGGGAGGATTCGGCTACACCTTC.

The CDR3 nucleotides are TGTGCCAGCAGCTTAGCTAATAGCGGCCCGGGCCAGTACTTC. This codes for CASSLANSGPGQYF. The chain uses TRBV7-9 and TRBJ2-5, with D possibly TRBD2 on 6 matching bases. CDR1 and CDR2 from the germline V gene are SEHNR and FQNEAQ (reference sequence). The CDR3 covers 14 residues. V was cut by 0 bases and J by 10 bases, with 15 bases left in between.

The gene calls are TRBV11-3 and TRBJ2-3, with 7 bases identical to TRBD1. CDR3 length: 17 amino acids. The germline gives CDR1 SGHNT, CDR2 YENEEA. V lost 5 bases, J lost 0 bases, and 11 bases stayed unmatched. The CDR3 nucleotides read TGTGCCAGCAGCCCTGGACAGGACCCTGGCAGCACAGATACGCAGTATTTT. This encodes CASSPGQDPGSTDTQYF.

The CDR3 sequence is CASSAPWRGVNEQFF. The DNA for the CDR3 is TGTGCCAGCAGCGCCCCATGGCGGGGGGTGAATGAGCAGTTCTTC. The V call is TRBV7-9, the J call TRBJ2-1, with 8 bases lining up with TRBD2. Looked up from germline, CDR1 is SEHNR and CDR2 is FQNEAQ (reference sequence). This CDR3 is built from 15 residues. The V gene end was trimmed by 5 bases and the J gene end by 7 bases; junction bases not matched to a gene: 10. The variable domain in full, completed from reference TRBV7-9 and TRBJ2-1, reads DTGVSQNPRHKITKRGQNVTFRCDPISEHNRLYWYRQTLGQGPEFLTYFQNEAQLEKSRLLSDRFSAERPKGSFSTLEIQRTEQGDSAMYLCASSAPWRGVNEQFFGPGTRLTVL.

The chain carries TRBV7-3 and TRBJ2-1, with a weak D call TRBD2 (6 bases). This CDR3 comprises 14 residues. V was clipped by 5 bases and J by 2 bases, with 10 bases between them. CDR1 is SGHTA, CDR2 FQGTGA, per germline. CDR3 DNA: TGTGCCAGCAGCCCCGGGACTGCCTACAATGAGCAGTTCTTC. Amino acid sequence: CASSPGTAYNEQFF.

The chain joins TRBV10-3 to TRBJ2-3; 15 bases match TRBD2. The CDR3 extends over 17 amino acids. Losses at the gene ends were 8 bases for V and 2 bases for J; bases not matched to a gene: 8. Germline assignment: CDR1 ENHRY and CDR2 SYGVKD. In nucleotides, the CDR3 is TGTGCCATCGGGGGACTAGCGGGGGGAGGCCTCACAGATACGCAGTATTTT. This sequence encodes CAIGGLAGGGLTDTQYF.

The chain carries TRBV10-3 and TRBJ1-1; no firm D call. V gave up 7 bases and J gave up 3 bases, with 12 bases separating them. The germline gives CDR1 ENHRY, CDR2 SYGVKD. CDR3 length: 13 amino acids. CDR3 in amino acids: CAITADLYTEAFF. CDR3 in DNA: TGTGCCATCACGGCAGATCTTTACACTGAAGCTTTCTTT.

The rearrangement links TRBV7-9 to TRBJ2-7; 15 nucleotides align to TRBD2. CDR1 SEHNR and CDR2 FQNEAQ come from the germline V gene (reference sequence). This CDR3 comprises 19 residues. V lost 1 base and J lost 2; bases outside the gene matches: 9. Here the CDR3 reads CASSLDSGTSGGTPYEQYF. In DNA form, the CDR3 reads TGTGCCAGCAGCTTAGACTCCGGGACTAGCGGGGGGACACCCTACGAGCAGTACTTC. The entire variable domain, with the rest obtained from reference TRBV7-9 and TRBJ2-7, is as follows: DTGVSQNPRHKITKRGQNVTFRCDPISEHNRLYWYRQTLGQGPEFLTYFQNEAQLEKSRLLSDRFSAERPKGSFSTLEIQRTEQGDSAMYLCASSLDSGTSGGTPYEQYFGPGTRLTVT.

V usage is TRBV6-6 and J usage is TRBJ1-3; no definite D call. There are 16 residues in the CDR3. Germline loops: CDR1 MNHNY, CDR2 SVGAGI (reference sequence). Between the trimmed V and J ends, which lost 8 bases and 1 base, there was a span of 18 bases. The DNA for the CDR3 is TGTGCCAGCGCCGGTGGCAGCCCAACTTCTGGAAACACCATATATTTT. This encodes CASAGGSPTSGNTIYF.

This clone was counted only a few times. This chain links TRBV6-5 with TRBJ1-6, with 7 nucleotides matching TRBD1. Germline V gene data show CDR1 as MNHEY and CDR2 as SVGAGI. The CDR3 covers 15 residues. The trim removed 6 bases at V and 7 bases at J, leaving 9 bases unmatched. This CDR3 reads CASSYTTGSNSPLHF. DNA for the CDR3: TGTGCCAGCAGCTATACGACAGGGTCAAATTCACCCCTCCACTTT.

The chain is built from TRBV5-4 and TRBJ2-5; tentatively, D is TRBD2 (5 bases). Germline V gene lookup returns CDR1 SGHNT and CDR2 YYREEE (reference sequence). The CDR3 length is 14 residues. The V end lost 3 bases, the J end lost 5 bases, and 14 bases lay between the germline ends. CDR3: CASSYELVGETQYF. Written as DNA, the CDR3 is TGTGCCAGCAGCTACGAACTAGTGGGTGAGACCCAGTACTTC.